The rows below give T cell receptor beta chains drawn from one sample of a study of CD8 T cells in ankylosing spondylitis. TCRdb independently ran MiXCR on the 5' RACE reads; one entry per CDR3 protein. The sample shows fewer than 750,000 distinct CDR3 sequences, roughly 19% of them seen only once. Sequenced material: blood, either unsorted or a sorted T cell fraction (not recorded which). The receptors here all came from a male donor with ankylosing spondylitis. CDR3s include the opening cysteine and the closing phenylalanine or tryptophan. Each record gives: V gene, J gene, D gene, clone size, CDR3 DNA, CDR3 protein. The D gene is left open where the match is weak. The size field is filled for only some rows; it gives once, few, many or a size class.

v_call: TRBV18; j_call: TRBJ2-7; d_call: TRBD1; clone_size: few; cdr3_nt: TGTGCCAGCTTTGACAGGGCCTACGAGCAGTACTTC; cdr3_aa: CASFDRAYEQYF
v_call: TRBV10-3; j_call: TRBJ2-7; d_call: -; clone_size: -; cdr3_nt: TGTGCCATCAGTGAGTCGGGGGCGGGGAATTACTTC; cdr3_aa: CAISESGAGNYF
v_call: TRBV7-2; j_call: TRBJ2-1; d_call: TRBD2; clone_size: -; cdr3_nt: TGTGCCAGCAGCCCAAGAATAGCGGGAGGTATAAATGAGCAGTTCTTC; cdr3_aa: CASSPRIAGGINEQFF
v_call: TRBV5-1; j_call: TRBJ2-1; d_call: -; clone_size: -; cdr3_nt: TGCGCCAGCAGCTTGGGACCGGAGCCCTCCTACAATGAGCAGTTCTTC; cdr3_aa: CASSLGPEPSYNEQFF
v_call: TRBV27; j_call: TRBJ1-1; d_call: TRBD1; clone_size: few; cdr3_nt: TGTGCCAGCAGACACAGGGGAACTGAAGCTTTCTTT; cdr3_aa: CASRHRGTEAFF
v_call: TRBV6-2/TRBV6-3; j_call: TRBJ2-5; d_call: -; clone_size: -; cdr3_nt: TGTGCCAGCAGTTACCCACTTCATGGGACACCGAGATCCCAAGAGACCCAGTACTTC; cdr3_aa: CASSYPLHGTPRSQETQYF
v_call: TRBV5-1; j_call: TRBJ1-2; d_call: TRBD1; clone_size: few; cdr3_nt: TGCGCCAGCAGCTTGGGAGACAGGGGCGAAAACTATGGCTACACCTTC; cdr3_aa: CASSLGDRGENYGYTF
v_call: TRBV20-1; j_call: TRBJ1-5; d_call: -; clone_size: many; cdr3_nt: TGCAGTGCTTTCCCACCGGGAGGAAAAAGCCAGCCCCAGCATTTT; cdr3_aa: CSAFPPGGKSQPQHF
v_call: TRBV25-1; j_call: TRBJ2-3; d_call: -; clone_size: -; cdr3_nt: TGTGCCAGCAGTGGCACCTCCGGGGGCGAAGGTACGCAGTATTTT; cdr3_aa: CASSGTSGGEGTQYF
v_call: TRBV5-1; j_call: TRBJ2-3; d_call: TRBD2; clone_size: few; cdr3_nt: TGCGCCAGCAGCTTCCTCAGCGGGAGGGGCGCAGATACGCAGTATTTT; cdr3_aa: CASSFLSGRGADTQYF
v_call: TRBV20-1; j_call: TRBJ2-3; d_call: -; clone_size: -; cdr3_nt: TGCAGTGCTACCGAGAGCCCCGGTACGCAGTATTTT; cdr3_aa: CSATESPGTQYF
v_call: TRBV5-1; j_call: TRBJ2-7; d_call: -; clone_size: -; cdr3_nt: TGCGCCAGCAGCTTGTTAGCGGACAGGACGACCGGGACTTCCCTTTTC; cdr3_aa: CASSLLADRTTGTSLF
v_call: TRBV5-5; j_call: TRBJ1-6; d_call: -; clone_size: -; cdr3_nt: TGTGCCAGCAGCTCGGGACCGCGTAATTCACCCCTCCACTTT; cdr3_aa: CASSSGPRNSPLHF
v_call: TRBV20-1; j_call: TRBJ2-7; d_call: -; clone_size: -; cdr3_nt: TGCAGTGCTCTCGACAGAAGTATCTCCTACGAGCAGTACTTC; cdr3_aa: CSALDRSISYEQYF
v_call: TRBV20-1; j_call: TRBJ1-1; d_call: -; clone_size: few; cdr3_nt: TGCAGTGCTAGACCCGTCGGCAGGGCTGGCACTGAAGCTTTCTTT; cdr3_aa: CSARPVGRAGTEAFF
v_call: TRBV20-1; j_call: TRBJ2-7; d_call: TRBD1; clone_size: many; cdr3_nt: TGCAGTGCTAGAGATTCCGGGACAGCACGTTACGAGCAGTACTTC; cdr3_aa: CSARDSGTARYEQYF
v_call: TRBV2; j_call: TRBJ2-1; d_call: TRBD2; clone_size: few; cdr3_nt: TGTGCCAGCAGTGCTGACCGGACTAGTCATGAGCAGTTCTTC; cdr3_aa: CASSADRTSHEQFF
v_call: TRBV12-3/TRBV12-4; j_call: TRBJ1-1; d_call: TRBD1; clone_size: few; cdr3_nt: TGTGCCAGCAGTCGTACCCCCTGGGACAGGGCCGGAGATGAAGCTTTCTTT; cdr3_aa: CASSRTPWDRAGDEAFF
v_call: TRBV10-2; j_call: TRBJ1-5; d_call: -; clone_size: few; cdr3_nt: TGCGCCAGCAGTGAGCGAGGGGCTAGCAATCAGCCCCAGCATTTT; cdr3_aa: CASSERGASNQPQHF
v_call: TRBV18; j_call: TRBJ2-2; d_call: TRBD2; clone_size: -; cdr3_nt: TGTGCCAGCTCAAGCGGGACTGACGGGGAGCTGTTTTTT; cdr3_aa: CASSSGTDGELFF
v_call: TRBV4-3; j_call: TRBJ2-5; d_call: TRBD2; clone_size: -; cdr3_nt: TGCGCCAGCAGCCCTTCCGGGGCTAGCGGGAAGGTGACCCAGTACTTC; cdr3_aa: CASSPSGASGKVTQYF
v_call: TRBV6-2/TRBV6-3; j_call: TRBJ2-5; d_call: TRBD2; clone_size: -; cdr3_nt: TGTGCCAGCAGCAGACTAGCGGGAGTCGGAGAGACCCAGTACTTC; cdr3_aa: CASSRLAGVGETQYF
v_call: TRBV12-3/TRBV12-4; j_call: TRBJ2-2; d_call: -; clone_size: few; cdr3_nt: TGTGCCAGCAGTCACAGGGAACGAAAGTCCACCGGGGAGCTGTTTTTT; cdr3_aa: CASSHRERKSTGELFF
v_call: TRBV10-3; j_call: TRBJ1-5; d_call: -; clone_size: -; cdr3_nt: TGTGCCATCAGTGAGGGTGTCAATCAGCCCCAGCATTTT; cdr3_aa: CAISEGVNQPQHF
v_call: TRBV3-1; j_call: TRBJ2-3; d_call: -; clone_size: once; cdr3_nt: TGTGCCAGCAGCCAAGGGCCCCCCGTGGCTAGCGAACTCACAGATACGCAGTATTTT; cdr3_aa: CASSQGPPVASELTDTQYF
v_call: TRBV30; j_call: TRBJ2-2; d_call: -; clone_size: -; cdr3_nt: TGTGCCTGGGGGCCCGGGGCCGGGGAGCTGTTTTTT; cdr3_aa: CAWGPGAGELFF
v_call: TRBV20-1; j_call: TRBJ1-1; d_call: -; clone_size: -; cdr3_nt: TGCAGTGCTAGAGGACAGGCCAACACTGAAGCTTTCTTT; cdr3_aa: CSARGQANTEAFF
v_call: TRBV24-1; j_call: TRBJ2-1; d_call: -; clone_size: -; cdr3_nt: TGTGCCACCAGTGACTCCGGACGGAAAGGGAACAATGAGCAGTTCTTC; cdr3_aa: CATSDSGRKGNNEQFF
v_call: TRBV5-1; j_call: TRBJ2-2; d_call: TRBD2; clone_size: few; cdr3_nt: TGCGCCAGCACGTATAGCGGGCAGAACACCGGGGAGCTGTTTTTT; cdr3_aa: CASTYSGQNTGELFF
v_call: TRBV6-1; j_call: TRBJ2-1; d_call: TRBD2; clone_size: -; cdr3_nt: TGTGCCAGCACTCGGGCGGGGGGCTTCAGCTCCTACAATGAGCAGTTCTTC; cdr3_aa: CASTRAGGFSSYNEQFF
v_call: TRBV7-9; j_call: TRBJ1-6; d_call: TRBD1; clone_size: -; cdr3_nt: TGTGCCAGCAGTCAGACAGGGGCCCTTGCCTCACCCCTCCACTTT; cdr3_aa: CASSQTGALASPLHF
v_call: TRBV18; j_call: TRBJ2-7; d_call: -; clone_size: -; cdr3_nt: TGTGCCAGCTCACCACCGGTAGGACCTTCAGCCTACGAGCAGTACTTC; cdr3_aa: CASSPPVGPSAYEQYF
v_call: TRBV7-3; j_call: TRBJ2-5; d_call: -; clone_size: few; cdr3_nt: TGTGCCAGCAGCTTAAGACCTCGCGAGACCCAGTACTTC; cdr3_aa: CASSLRPRETQYF
v_call: TRBV11-2; j_call: TRBJ2-7; d_call: -; clone_size: -; cdr3_nt: TGTGCCAGGGAAACACCCCGACTTTCCTACGAGCAGTACTTC; cdr3_aa: CARETPRLSYEQYF
v_call: TRBV30; j_call: TRBJ2-1; d_call: -; clone_size: -; cdr3_nt: TGTGCCTGGAGTGTACGGGTAAGACCGGAGCAGTTCTTC; cdr3_aa: CAWSVRVRPEQFF
v_call: TRBV12-3/TRBV12-4; j_call: TRBJ1-5; d_call: -; clone_size: few; cdr3_nt: TGTGCCAGCAGTTTTCCCCAGTTTAATCAGCCCCAGCATTTT; cdr3_aa: CASSFPQFNQPQHF
v_call: TRBV20-1; j_call: TRBJ2-7; d_call: TRBD2; clone_size: once; cdr3_nt: TGCAGTGCCGAACCACCGGGACTACCGGCCTACGAGCAGTACTTC; cdr3_aa: CSAEPPGLPAYEQYF
v_call: TRBV5-1; j_call: TRBJ2-1; d_call: -; clone_size: -; cdr3_nt: TGCGCCAGCAGCTTCGCAGGGTGGAATGAGCAGTTCTTC; cdr3_aa: CASSFAGWNEQFF
v_call: TRBV11-2; j_call: TRBJ2-6; d_call: -; clone_size: -; cdr3_nt: TGTGCCAGCAGCTCTAGCTGGATCTCTGGGGCCAACGTCCTGACTTTC; cdr3_aa: CASSSSWISGANVLTF
v_call: TRBV11-2; j_call: TRBJ2-3; d_call: TRBD2; clone_size: -; cdr3_nt: TGTGCCAGCAGCTTAGATCAGCTAGCGGGGGGCTTAGATACGCAGTATTTT; cdr3_aa: CASSLDQLAGGLDTQYF
v_call: TRBV4-1; j_call: TRBJ2-7; d_call: TRBD1; clone_size: few; cdr3_nt: TGCGCCAGCAGCCAAGATGGACAGGTATTGGACTTC; cdr3_aa: CASSQDGQVLDF
v_call: TRBV5-1; j_call: TRBJ2-7; d_call: -; clone_size: -; cdr3_nt: TGCGCCAGCAGCCTGGGGACTCAGGCCTCCCAGTACTTC; cdr3_aa: CASSLGTQASQYF
v_call: TRBV20-1; j_call: TRBJ1-1; d_call: -; clone_size: few; cdr3_nt: TGCAGTGCTAGAGATCCCGGACAGCCCGCGACGGGGAAAAGGGACACTGAAGCTTTCTTT; cdr3_aa: CSARDPGQPATGKRDTEAFF
v_call: TRBV2; j_call: TRBJ2-3; d_call: TRBD1; clone_size: -; cdr3_nt: TGTGCCAGCAGTGGGACAGGGCTCACAGATACGCAGTATTTT; cdr3_aa: CASSGTGLTDTQYF
v_call: TRBV10-3; j_call: TRBJ1-2; d_call: -; clone_size: few; cdr3_nt: TGTGCCATCAGTGAGTCGACTCGGGGGGCTCTCTATGGCTACACCTTC; cdr3_aa: CAISESTRGALYGYTF
v_call: TRBV29-1; j_call: TRBJ2-1; d_call: TRBD1; clone_size: -; cdr3_nt: TGCAGCGTGGGACAGGGGTCAGCCCGTTACAATGAGCAGTTCTTC; cdr3_aa: CSVGQGSARYNEQFF
v_call: TRBV4-1; j_call: TRBJ2-3; d_call: TRBD2; clone_size: -; cdr3_nt: TGCGCCAGCAGCTCCGGGGCGGGGGGTTGGGATACGCAGTATTTT; cdr3_aa: CASSSGAGGWDTQYF
v_call: TRBV7-8; j_call: TRBJ1-5; d_call: TRBD1; clone_size: -; cdr3_nt: TGTGCCAGCAGCGTTGCAGGGGGCAAAAGCAATCAGCCCCAGCATTTT; cdr3_aa: CASSVAGGKSNQPQHF
v_call: TRBV10-3; j_call: TRBJ2-5; d_call: -; clone_size: few; cdr3_nt: TGTGCCATCGCGGCCCCCCAAGAGACCCAGTACTTC; cdr3_aa: CAIAAPQETQYF
v_call: TRBV4-3; j_call: TRBJ2-7; d_call: TRBD2; clone_size: -; cdr3_nt: TGCGCCAGCAGCCAAGAGGGGGAGGGGTCCTACGAGCAGTACTTC; cdr3_aa: CASSQEGEGSYEQYF
v_call: TRBV7-9; j_call: TRBJ2-3; d_call: TRBD2; clone_size: few; cdr3_nt: TGTGCCAGCAGCTACCGCAAACCGGGACTACGCACAGATACGCAGTATTTT; cdr3_aa: CASSYRKPGLRTDTQYF
v_call: TRBV2; j_call: TRBJ2-3; d_call: TRBD1; clone_size: -; cdr3_nt: TGTGCCAGCAGTGGGTGGACAGGGTCAAGCACAGATACGCAGTATTTT; cdr3_aa: CASSGWTGSSTDTQYF
v_call: TRBV4-3; j_call: TRBJ2-2; d_call: TRBD2; clone_size: few; cdr3_nt: TGCGCCAGCAGGGGACTAGCGAACCCTAGGGAGCTGTTTTTT; cdr3_aa: CASRGLANPRELFF
v_call: TRBV7-9; j_call: TRBJ2-7; d_call: -; clone_size: -; cdr3_nt: TGTGCCAGCAGCTTAGAGGGAATCGGCGAGCAGTACTTC; cdr3_aa: CASSLEGIGEQYF